Listed here are 11 T cell receptor beta chains from one sample, sequenced in a study of preoperative IRX-2 immunotherapy in early breast cancer. Data came from immunoSEQ multiplex PCR; TCRdb stores just in-frame clones and leaves some out. Of approximately 27,000 clones in the sample, roughly four fifths were seen once. Sample treatment: preoperative locoregional IRX-2 cytokine immunotherapy. This specimen was lymph node tissue, taken after IRX-2 immunotherapy. These TCRs come from a human donor with breast cancer.

The rearrangement uses TRBV6-8 and TRBJ2-7; 11 nucleotides align to TRBD1. The CDR3 has 14 residues. Germline trimming cut 6 bases from V and 3 bases from J; bases unmatched to any gene: 4. Germline V gene lookup returns CDR1 MNHGY and CDR2 SAAAGT. The CDR3 DNA reads as TGTGCCAGCAGAAGGGACAGGGGGGACTACGAGCAGTACTTC. It translates to CASRRDRGDYEQYF.

This rearrangement joins TRBV6-8 to TRBJ2-3; 10 positions match TRBD2. This CDR3 comprises 15 residues. With 1 base clipped from V and 3 bases from J, the junction kept 1 base outside the gene matches. Germline V gives CDR1 MNHGY, CDR2 SAAAGT. In DNA, the CDR3 is TGTGCCAGCAGTTACTTTAGCGGGGGGACAGATACGCAGTATTTT. Amino acids: CASSYFSGGTDTQYF.

The chain uses TRBV6-8 and TRBJ2-2; TRBD1 aligns across 9 bases. CDR1 is MNHGY, CDR2 SAAAGT, per germline. Germline trimming cut 6 bases from V and 4 bases from J; bases unmatched to any gene: 12. This CDR3 contains 17 residues. CDR3 DNA: TGTGCCAGCAGGAGTAGGGCCGGGACAGGGCCCACCGGGGAGCTGTTTTTT. Protein: CASRSRAGTGPTGELFF.

This chain connects TRBV6-8 to TRBJ2-3; TRBD1 agrees at 9 bases. The CDR3 covers 16 residues. J gave up 6 bases and V 5 bases, and 12 bases lay outside the gene matches. Germline CDR1 is MNHGY and CDR2 is SAAAGT. The CDR3 here is CASSDYGDRASDTQYF. Written as DNA, the CDR3 is TGTGCCAGCAGTGACTACGGGGACAGGGCTTCTGATACGCAGTATTTT.

The chain recombines TRBV19 with TRBJ1-4; unclear D gene. CDR1 and CDR2 from the germline V gene are LNHDA and SQIVND (reference sequence). V dropped 5 bases and J dropped 4 bases, with 8 bases sitting between them. The CDR3 runs to 13 residues. The DNA of the CDR3 is TGTGCCAGTAGTGTGCAGATTAATGAAAAACTGTTTTTT. It translates to CASSVQINEKLFF.

The chain carries TRBV5-1 and TRBJ2-5, with 10 bases lining up with TRBD2. Trimming removed 4 bases from V and 5 bases from J; junction bases left unmatched: 5. The CDR3 extends over 14 amino acids. In germline, CDR1 is SGHRS, CDR2 YFSETQ. CDR3 DNA: TGCGCCAGCAGCGTTAGCGGGGGGCTGGAGACCCAGTACTTC. This gives the protein CASSVSGGLETQYF.

The chain links TRBV19 to TRBJ2-1, with TRBD2 matching 14 bases. With 7 bases clipped from V and 7 bases from J, the junction kept 12 bases outside the gene matches. The length of the CDR3 is 17 residues. Germline CDR1 and CDR2: LNHDA and SQIVND (reference sequence). CDR3 sequence: CASNAATSGGAWNEQFF. DNA of the CDR3: TGTGCCAGTAACGCTGCGACTAGCGGGGGGGCCTGGAATGAGCAGTTCTTC.

The chain has TRBV19 and TRBJ2-3, with a possible D match to TRBD2 (6 bases). The CDR3 length is 16 residues. Germline V gives CDR1 LNHDA, CDR2 SQIVND (reference sequence). V dropped 4 bases and J dropped 0 bases, with 14 bases sitting between them. The CDR3 nucleotides are TGTGCCAGTAGTACCCAGGGACTCCCGAGCACAGATACGCAGTATTTT. It translates to CASSTQGLPSTDTQYF.

The rearrangement links TRBV7-7 to TRBJ2-2; D is uncertain. Germline CDR1 is SSHAT and CDR2 is FNYEAQ (reference sequence). The CDR3 totals 16 residues. The V end lost 2 bases, the J end lost 2 bases, and 12 bases lay between the germline ends. CDR3 sequence (DNA): TGTGCCAGCAGCTTACAAGTCATGGTTAACACCGGGGAGCTGTTTTTT. Protein: CASSLQVMVNTGELFF.

A single count supports this clone. The V and J genes are TRBV10-2 and TRBJ2-5, with D possibly matching TRBD2 (6 bases). CDR1 is WSHSY, CDR2 SAAADI, per germline. Trimming stripped 4 bases from V and 5 bases from J, with 20 bases between. This CDR3 region has 16 residues. The CDR3 is CASSGKGLARLETQYF. The CDR3 region has the DNA TGCGCCAGCAGTGGAAAGGGGCTAGCGAGGTTGGAGACCCAGTACTTC.

This clone was seen a single time. The chain uses TRBV6-7 and TRBJ2-2; TRBD1 matches 10 bases. TRBV6-7 is known as an ORF, though its function is uncertain. The CDR3 runs to 15 residues. V trimming: 5 bases; J trimming: 7 bases; junction bases outside the gene matches: 7. CDR3 in amino acids: CASSETGGSNGELFF. In nucleotides, the CDR3 is TGTGCCAGCAGTGAGACAGGGGGCTCTAACGGGGAGCTGTTTTTT.